Below, 26 T cell receptor beta chains from the same sample are listed, as sequenced in a study of blood T cell repertoires in COVID-19. The table came from immunoSEQ multiplex PCR; TCRdb's copy has only in-frame clones and leaves some out. The sample records around 83,000 clones, about nine tenths being singletons. The sample was peripheral blood. The receptors stem from a man aged 45-65 years with active or convalescent COVID-19.

This chain joins TRBV4-2 and TRBJ2-1, with a possible D match to TRBD2 (5 bases). This CDR3 spans 15 amino acids. The V and J ends lost 0 bases and 7 bases respectively, with 13 bases between them. Germline lookup yields CDR1 LGHNA and CDR2 YNFKEQ. The CDR3: CASSQEGSVGNEQFF. DNA for the CDR3: TGTGCCAGCAGCCAAGAAGGGAGCGTTGGGAATGAGCAGTTCTTC.

The chain recombines TRBV30 with TRBJ1-2, with TRBD1 identical over 10 bases. This CDR3 spans 18 amino acids. V lost 0 bases to trimming and J lost 9 bases; unmatched junction nucleotides: 19. Germline values: CDR1 GTSNPN, CDR2 SVGIG (reference sequence). Here the CDR3 reads CAWSVGTGVSEGGRRYTF. CDR3 coding DNA: TGTGCCTGGAGTGTTGGGACAGGGGTTAGCGAAGGGGGACGCCGCTACACCTTC. Combining the CDR3 with reference TRBV30 and TRBJ1-2 gives the whole variable domain SQTIHQWPATLVQPVGSPLSLECTVEGTSNPNLYWYRQAAGRGLQLLFYSVGIGQISSEVPQNLSASRPQDRQFILSSKKLLLSDSGFYLCAWSVGTGVSEGGRRYTFGSGTRLTVV.

The rearrangement joins TRBV11-3 to TRBJ2-3, with D hard to call. V gave up 4 bases and J gave up 4 bases, with 6 bases separating them. The CDR3 length is 12 residues. Germline CDR1 and CDR2: SGHNT and YENEEA. The CDR3 nucleotides read TGTGCCAGCAGCTCTTCGGCAGATACGCAGTATTTT. Its protein product is CASSSSADTQYF.

This clone was counted a single time. The chain links TRBV7-9 to TRBJ2-5; 11 positions match TRBD2. In germline, CDR1 is SEHNR, CDR2 FQNEAQ (reference sequence). V shed 1 base, J shed 4 bases, and the junction held 8 bases outside the gene matches. The CDR3 covers 17 residues. The DNA of the CDR3 is TGTGCCAGCAGCTTAGGCGGAACTAGCGGGAGACGAGAGACCCAGTACTTC. This encodes CASSLGGTSGRRETQYF.

The rearrangement joins TRBV14 to TRBJ1-2; D possibly corresponds to TRBD1 (5 bases). This CDR3 comprises 16 residues. Germline loops: CDR1 SGHDN, CDR2 FVKESK. The V and J ends lost 0 bases and 2 bases respectively, with 13 bases between them. CDR3 coding DNA: TGTGCCAGCAGCCAAGATATGGCGGGGACCAACTATGGCTACACCTTC. Translated: CASSQDMAGTNYGYTF.

The chain joins TRBV6-5 to TRBJ2-1; possibly TRBD1 for D (5 bases). There are 15 residues in the CDR3. V gave up 8 bases and J gave up 0 bases, with 14 bases separating them. From germline, CDR1 is MNHEY and CDR2 SVGAGI. DNA of the CDR3: TGTGCCAGCCGCAGGGTTCTTAACTCCTACAATGAGCAGTTCTTC. Residues: CASRRVLNSYNEQFF.

This chain connects TRBV5-4 to TRBJ1-1; D is uncertain. The V and J ends lost 5 bases and 2 bases respectively, with 13 bases between them. The CDR3 length is 14 residues. Germline assignment: CDR1 SGHNT and CDR2 YYREEE (reference sequence). Here the CDR3 DNA reads TGTGCCAGCAGTCTGTTAGCAACCAACACTGAAGCTTTCTTT. This translates into CASSLLATNTEAFF. Full variable domain (missing parts from reference TRBV5-4 and TRBJ1-1): ETGVTQSPTHLIKTRGQQVTLRCSSQSGHNTVSWYQQALGQGPQFIFQYYREEENGRGNFPPRFSGLQFPNYSSELNVNALELDDSALYLCASSLLATNTEAFFGQGTRLTVV.

The chain is built from TRBV9 and TRBJ1-3; 8 bases agree with TRBD1. The CDR3 runs 16 residues. The germline gives CDR1 SGDLS, CDR2 YYNGEE. V gave up 6 bases and J gave up 4 bases; unmatched junction bases: 12. The CDR3 reads CASNEGTGSPGNTIYF. CDR3 DNA: TGTGCCAGCAACGAGGGGACAGGCTCTCCCGGAAACACCATATATTTT. The variable domain in full, completed from reference TRBV9 and TRBJ1-3, reads DSGVTQTPKHLITATGQRVTLRCSPRSGDLSVYWYQQSLDQGLQFLIQYYNGEERAKGNILERFSAQQFPDLHSELNLSSLELGDSALYFCASNEGTGSPGNTIYFGEGSWLTVV.

This chain connects TRBV5-1 to TRBJ2-7; 7 bases align to TRBD1. After removal of 4 bases from V and 0 bases from J, the junction contained 4 bases not matched to a gene. CDR1 is SGHRS and CDR2 is YFSETQ in the germline V gene. The CDR3 loop spans 14 amino acids. Written as DNA, the CDR3 is TGCGCCAGCAGCCCGACAGGGAGCTCCTACGAGCAGTACTTC. Translation gives CASSPTGSSYEQYF.

The chain recombines TRBV29-1 with TRBJ2-3; unclear D gene. Trimming left V 0 bases short and J 6 bases short, with 10 bases between. The CDR3 spans 13 residues. CDR1 and CDR2 (germline): SQVTM, ANQGSEA. The CDR3 region has the DNA TGCAGCGTTGAAGATCGTCGGTGGGATACGCAGTATTTT. It is translated as CSVEDRRWDTQYF.

The rearrangement uses TRBV28 and TRBJ2-7; D not resolved. Looked up from germline, CDR1 is MDHEN and CDR2 is SYDVKM. Trimming stripped 5 bases from V and 3 bases from J, with 14 bases between. The CDR3 is 14 residues long. This chain's CDR3 is CASSPFASGYEQYF. CDR3 coding DNA: TGTGCCAGCAGTCCATTCGCTAGTGGCTACGAGCAGTACTTC. Using reference TRBV28 and TRBJ2-7 for the parts outside the CDR3, the full variable domain is DVKVTQSSRYLVKRTGEKVFLECVQDMDHENMFWYRQDPGLGLRLIYFSYDVKMKEKGDIPEGYSVSREKKERFSLILESASTNQTSMYLCASSPFASGYEQYFGPGTRLTVT.

The genes are TRBV18 and TRBJ1-4; 7 nucleotides align to TRBD1. Germline trimming cut 8 bases from V and 0 bases from J; bases unmatched to any gene: 9. Germline CDR1 KGHSH, CDR2 LQKENI. This CDR3 region has 16 residues. For the CDR3, the DNA is TGTGCCAGCCGGGACAGCCCCGCCACAACTAATGAAAAACTGTTTTTT. Protein: CASRDSPATTNEKLFF.

The V gene is TRBV4-3, the J gene TRBJ2-5, with TRBD1 as a possible D gene (5 bases). From germline, CDR1 is LGHNA and CDR2 YSLEER. CDR3 length: 15 amino acids. V dropped 3 bases and J dropped 7 bases, with 18 bases sitting between them. The CDR3 spells CASSQDPGSRGTQYF. The CDR3, as DNA: TGCGCCAGCAGCCAGGATCCCGGGTCAAGGGGGACCCAGTACTTC.

This chain links TRBV5-8 with TRBJ1-3; D possibly corresponds to TRBD1 (6 bases). Trimming pared 4 bases from V and 0 bases from J, leaving 11 bases between. This CDR3 spans 15 amino acids. The germline V gene encodes CDR1 SGHTS and CDR2 YDEGEE. DNA for the CDR3: TGTGCCAGCAGCCCGGGACAAATCTCTGGAAACACCATATATTTT. Its protein is CASSPGQISGNTIYF. The whole variable domain, remainder taken from reference TRBV5-8 and TRBJ1-3, is EAGVTQSPTHLIKTRGQQATLRCSPISGHTSVYWYQQALGLGLQFLLWYDEGEERNRGNFPPRFSGRQFPNYSSELNVNALELEDSALYLCASSPGQISGNTIYFGEGSWLTVV.

The V and J genes are TRBV18 and TRBJ2-1, with unresolved D. V was shortened by 2 bases and J by 1 base, with 12 bases between the two germline ends. Per the germline V gene, CDR1 is KGHSH and CDR2 is LQKENI. The CDR3 spans 16 residues. CDR3 in amino acids: CASSPMGVESYNEQFF. DNA for the CDR3: TGTGCCAGCTCACCAATGGGCGTCGAGTCCTACAATGAGCAGTTCTTC.

This clone was recorded only once. This chain uses TRBV27 with TRBJ2-2; TRBD1 matches 9 bases. This CDR3 contains 15 residues. Germline V gene lookup returns CDR1 MNHEY and CDR2 SMNVEV (reference sequence). V gave up 8 bases and J gave up 6 bases; unmatched junction bases: 10. In DNA form, the CDR3 reads TGTGCCAGCGGGAGGAACAGGGGGCTGTCCGGGGAGCTGTTTTTT. Amino acid sequence: CASGRNRGLSGELFF.

This clone was picked up a small number of times. This chain links TRBV6-6 with TRBJ1-2; D uncertain. Germline values: CDR1 MNHNY, CDR2 SVGAGI (reference sequence). The CDR3 is 11 residues long. V was cut by 6 bases and J by 7 bases, with 9 bases left in between. Here the CDR3 DNA reads TGTGCCAGCAGCCCGTCGTCTGGCTACACCTTC. Protein: CASSPSSGYTF.

The V gene is TRBV7-2, the J gene TRBJ2-1, with D possibly matching TRBD1 (5 bases). V gave up 1 base and J gave up 8 bases, with 15 bases separating them. This CDR3 has 15 amino acids. The V gene's germline CDR1 is SGHTA and CDR2 FQGNSA. CDR3 amino acids: CASSLGLGVSHEQFF. CDR3 DNA: TGTGCCAGCAGCTTAGGCCTAGGGGTCTCCCATGAGCAGTTCTTC.

This chain joins TRBV28 and TRBJ2-5; possible D gene TRBD2, 5 bases. The germline V gene has CDR1 MDHEN and CDR2 SYDVKM. The length of the CDR3 is 15 residues. Trimming shortened V by 9 bases and J by 0 bases, and 17 bases separated the two germline ends. Written as DNA, the CDR3 is TGTGCCAGTTCTACCATTGGACTCCACCAAGAGACCCAGTACTTC. It yields the protein CASSTIGLHQETQYF.

The V gene is TRBV5-5, the J gene TRBJ2-7; 7 bases line up with TRBD2. Germline-derived CDR1 and CDR2 are SGHKS and YYEKEE (reference sequence). V shed 2 bases and J 1 base; nucleotides not matched to a gene: 6. The CDR3 length is 15 residues. DNA for the CDR3: TGTGCCAGCAGCTTCGGGGGGTTGAATTCCTACGAGCAGTACTTC. Its protein product is CASSFGGLNSYEQYF. Combining the CDR3 with reference TRBV5-5 and TRBJ2-7 gives the whole variable domain DAGVTQSPTHLIKTRGQQVTLRCSPISGHKSVSWYQQVLGQGPQFIFQYYEKEERGRGNFPDRFSARQFPNYSSELNVNALLLGDSALYLCASSFGGLNSYEQYFGPGTRLTVT.

The rearrangement joins TRBV10-3 to TRBJ1-1; 8 bases are a match to TRBD1. V lost 4 bases to trimming and J lost 4 bases; unmatched junction nucleotides: 11. The CDR3 runs 16 residues. Germline values: CDR1 ENHRY, CDR2 SYGVKD. The CDR3 sequence: CAISAGTGGGGTEAFF. CDR3 bases: TGTGCCATCAGTGCGGGGACAGGTGGGGGTGGCACTGAAGCTTTCTTT.

The gene calls are TRBV29-1 and TRBJ1-1, with 8 bases matching TRBD1. Germline V gene sequence: CDR1 SQVTM, CDR2 ANQGSEA. V gave up 3 bases and J gave up 3 bases; unmatched junction bases: 3. This CDR3 is 13 amino acids long. For the CDR3, the DNA is TGCAGCGTTGACAGGGGGCCGGACACTGAAGCTTTCTTT. The encoded protein is CSVDRGPDTEAFF. The full variable domain, rest sourced from reference TRBV29-1 and TRBJ1-1, is SAVISQKPSRDICQRGTSLTIQCQVDSQVTMMFWYRQQPGQSLTLIATANQGSEATYESGFVIDKFPISRPNLTFSTLTVSNMSPEDSSIYLCSVDRGPDTEAFFGQGTRLTVV.

This sequence joins TRBV27 and TRBJ2-7; the match to TRBD1 covers 11 bases. The CDR3 runs to 15 residues. V was clipped by 2 bases and J by 5 bases; unmatched bases: 5. Germline CDR1 is MNHEY and CDR2 is SMNVEV (reference sequence). The CDR3 nucleotides are TGTGCCAGCAGTTTAATAGGGACAGGGGGGGACGAGCAGTACTTC. This sequence encodes CASSLIGTGGDEQYF.

The V and J genes are TRBV9 and TRBJ2-7, with 9 positions matching TRBD2. J gave up 5 bases and V 0 bases, and 6 bases lay outside the gene matches. Germline V gene lookup returns CDR1 SGDLS and CDR2 YYNGEE. This CDR3 has 15 amino acids. CDR3 sequence reads: CASSVVPSGVNEQYF. For the CDR3, the DNA is TGTGCCAGCAGCGTAGTGCCTAGCGGGGTGAACGAGCAGTACTTC.

The chain joins TRBV10-3 to TRBJ2-5; 7 nucleotides match TRBD1. CDR1 is ENHRY and CDR2 is SYGVKD in the germline V gene. This CDR3 has 14 amino acids. V lost 6 bases and J lost 3; bases outside the gene matches: 7. In DNA, the CDR3 is TGTGCCATCAGCGAGGGACAGTTAGAAGAGACCCAGTACTTC. Its protein product is CAISEGQLEETQYF.

The J gene is TRBJ2-1, the V gene TRBV25-1; D may be TRBD1 (6 bases). There are 15 residues in the CDR3. Germline CDR1 reads MGHDK; CDR2 reads SYGVNS. V lost 3 bases to trimming and J lost 2 bases, with 11 bases between them. Written as DNA, the CDR3 is TGTGCCAGCAGTGACCCAGGGGTGACCTACAATGAGCAGTTCTTC. Translating it yields CASSDPGVTYNEQFF.